This T cell receptor beta chain was profiled in a study of blood T cell repertoires in COVID-19. How the authors handled the data: Reference gene primer amplification in the assay estimated nucleated cell counts. The method was immunoSEQ multiplex PCR; TCRdb's version includes in-frame clones alone and lacks a portion of them. For V, J and clone size, that table is used; D and trimming come from the DNA. The sample has 200,000 to 300,000 clones; around 89% are singletons. The junction had 10 bases not matched to a gene; V was cut back by 4 bases and J by 8 bases. Germline CDR1 is SGHRS and CDR2 is YFSETQ. This CDR3 comprises 15 residues.

This chain links TRBV5-1 with TRBJ1-4; 8 positions agree with TRBD1. This clonotype was obtained from a middle-aged woman with acute or convalescent COVID-19. The sequenced sample consisted of peripheral blood. The CDR3 is CASSEVDRGGEKLFF. As DNA, the CDR3 is TGCGCCAGCAGCGAAGTAGACAGGGGAGGAGAAAAACTGTTTTTT.